Shown below are 18 T cell receptor beta chains from a single sample sequenced in a study of blood T cell repertoires in COVID-19 (dated by TCRdb to 2020 to 2022). The library was obtained by the immunoSEQ multiplex PCR assay. The table was pulled from immuneACCESS by TCRdb, which kept in-frame rearrangements only. Such tables lose some clones; where checked, under half of the loss comes from unresolved V genes, and the rest has no known cause. The sample table holds tens of thousands of clones, of which roughly 87% were seen once. The ten biggest clones cover about 2.9% of the sample. The sample consisted of peripheral blood. Every receptor here comes from a woman between 50 and 59 years old with active or convalescent COVID-19.

This sequence joins TRBV11-3 and TRBJ2-2; 8 bases are shared with TRBD1. Germline V lookup: CDR1 SGHNT, CDR2 YENEEA. The length of the CDR3 is 16 residues. The J segment lost 3 bases and the V segment lost 1 base, leaving 4 bases of the junction unmatched. CDR3 amino acids: CASSLGGTGYTGELFF. As DNA, the CDR3 is TGTGCCAGCAGCTTAGGGGGGACAGGCTACACCGGGGAGCTGTTTTTT.

This chain uses TRBV11-2 with TRBJ1-6; 7 nucleotides match TRBD1. Germline CDR1 is SGHAT and CDR2 is FQNNGV. This CDR3 contains 15 residues. V dropped 3 bases and J dropped 10; count of bases not matched to a gene: 9. The CDR3 nucleotides are TGTGCCAGCAGCTTCAACAGGGGTAGTCGGTCACCCCTCCACTTT. Protein: CASSFNRGSRSPLHF. Looking up the rest from reference TRBV11-2 and TRBJ1-6 gives the full variable domain: EAGVAQSPRYKIIEKRQSVAFWCNPISGHATLYWYQQILGQGPKLLIQFQNNGVVDDSQLPKDRFSAERLKGVDSTLKIQPAKLEDSAVYLCASSFNRGSRSPLHFGNGTRLTVT.

The gene calls are TRBV5-1 and TRBJ2-5; TRBD2 aligns across 8 bases. The CDR3 has 13 amino acids. With V trimmed by 7 bases and J by 4 bases, 6 bases remained unmatched. The germline V gene has CDR1 SGHRS and CDR2 YFSETQ. CDR3 sequence: CASGGGGRETQYF. The CDR3 bases are TGCGCCAGCGGGGGCGGGGGGCGAGAGACCCAGTACTTC.

This CDR3 reads CSVGARVPTGELFF. The CDR3 region has the DNA TGCAGCGTTGGGGCCAGGGTTCCCACCGGGGAGCTGTTTTTT. The chain joins TRBV29-1 to TRBJ2-2; perhaps TRBD1 as D (5 bases). Per germline, CDR1 SQVTM and CDR2 ANQGSEA. The CDR3 extends over 14 amino acids. Deletions cut 4 bases from V and 4 bases from J, with 13 bases between.

V is TRBV12-3 or TRBV12-4 and J is TRBJ2-7, with 7 bases fitting TRBD1. V lost 0 bases, J lost 5 bases, and 1 base stayed unmatched. The length of the CDR3 is 13 residues. The CDR3 is CASSLATGNEQYF. The DNA of the CDR3 is TGTGCCAGCAGTTTAGCGACAGGGAACGAGCAGTACTTC.

The J gene is TRBJ2-5, the V gene TRBV11-2, with D hard to call. Germline-derived CDR1 and CDR2 are SGHAT and FQNNGV. The CDR3 sequence is 15 residues long. V was pared by 0 bases and J by 2 bases, with 10 bases between. The DNA of the CDR3 is TGTGCCAGCAGCTTAGAGTACAGTCGGCAAGAGACCCAGTACTTC. This codes for CASSLEYSRQETQYF.

V gene TRBV10-1 combines with J gene TRBJ2-2, with 7 bases fitting TRBD2. Germline trimming cut 0 bases from V and 4 bases from J; bases unmatched to any gene: 5. This CDR3 is built from 16 residues. Looked up from germline, CDR1 is WNHNN and CDR2 is SYGVQD (reference sequence). The CDR3: CASSESWGGFTGELFF. CDR3 coding DNA: TGCGCCAGCAGTGAGTCGTGGGGAGGGTTCACCGGGGAGCTGTTTTTT.

The chain uses TRBV4-3 and TRBJ2-5, with a possible D match to TRBD2 (6 bases). The CDR3 totals 15 residues. Germline V gene lookup returns CDR1 LGHNA and CDR2 YSLEER. Between the trimmed V and J ends, which lost 3 bases and 1 base, there was a span of 12 bases. The CDR3 DNA follows: TGCGCCAGCAGCCACGCCCGGGACTCCCAAGAGACCCAGTACTTC. This encodes CASSHARDSQETQYF.

The chain couples TRBV15 to TRBJ1-1; TRBD1 matches 8 bases. The junction had 5 bases not matched to a gene; V was cut back by 1 base and J by 4 bases. This CDR3 is built from 15 residues. Germline CDR1 reads LNHNV; CDR2 reads YYDKDF (reference sequence). For the CDR3, the DNA is TGTGCCACCAGCAGAGGTAATACAGGGGGCACTGAAGCTTTCTTT. Encoded protein: CATSRGNTGGTEAFF.

CDR3 sequence reads: CASSLAPRGQETQYF. The CDR3 DNA follows: TGTGCCAGCAGCTTAGCCCCCCGGGGGCAAGAGACCCAGTACTTC. The J gene is TRBJ2-5, the V gene TRBV7-9; possibly TRBD2 for D (6 bases). The length of the CDR3 is 15 residues. Per germline, CDR1 SEHNR and CDR2 FQNEAQ (reference sequence). V gave up 0 bases and J gave up 2 bases, with 10 bases separating them.

As DNA, the CDR3 is TGCAGCGTTGCGTCTAGCGGGTCCCACGAGCAGTACTTC. It specifies CSVASSGSHEQYF. The gene calls are TRBV29-1 and TRBJ2-7, with 8 bases aligning to TRBD2. The V gene's germline CDR1 is SQVTM and CDR2 ANQGSEA. The CDR3 is 13 amino acids. V gave up 4 bases and J gave up 5 bases; unmatched junction bases: 7.

The chain has TRBV7-9 and TRBJ1-1, with 9 bases lining up with TRBD1. V shed 4 bases and J 5 bases; nucleotides not matched to a gene: 5. CDR3 size: 14 residues. Germline V gives CDR1 SEHNR, CDR2 FQNEAQ (reference sequence). CDR3 amino acids: CASSSQGARTEAFF. The CDR3 nucleotides read TGTGCCAGCAGCTCACAGGGGGCGCGGACTGAAGCTTTCTTT.

This sequence joins TRBV7-8 and TRBJ2-5; D may be TRBD1 (6 bases). V lost 5 bases, J lost 3 bases, and 13 bases lay in between. From germline, CDR1 is SGHVS and CDR2 FQNEAQ. CDR3 length: 14 amino acids. The CDR3 loop reads CASSRDTRKETQYF. DNA for the CDR3: TGTGCCAGCAGCCGGGACACCCGAAAAGAGACCCAGTACTTC.

In this sample, this clone turned up a few times. The chain employs TRBV24-1 and TRBJ1-5, with TRBD1 as a possible D gene (6 bases). The CDR3 consists of 15 residues. The V gene's germline CDR1 is KGHDR and CDR2 SFDVKD. The V gene lost 5 bases and the J gene lost 2 bases, with 12 bases spanning the gap. The CDR3 DNA sequence: TGTGCCACCAGTGTGCACAGGGTTGGCAATCAGCCCCAGCATTTT. Amino acids: CATSVHRVGNQPQHF.

The CDR3 reads CASSSPGGPGTDTQYF. The CDR3 bases are TGTGCCAGCAGTTCCCCCGGGGGGCCGGGCACAGATACGCAGTATTTT. The rearrangement links TRBV6-5 to TRBJ2-3; maybe TRBD2 (7 bases). The V gene's germline CDR1 is MNHEY and CDR2 SVGAGI. The ends were cut back, 4 bases at V and 1 base at J, with 15 bases in the middle. CDR3 length: 16 residues.

V usage is TRBV30 and J usage is TRBJ1-1; the D gene is possibly TRBD1 (5 bases). Germline V gene lookup returns CDR1 GTSNPN and CDR2 SVGIG (reference sequence). The CDR3 has 12 amino acids. Trimming stripped 2 bases from V and 4 bases from J, with 8 bases between. DNA for the CDR3: TGTGCCTGGAGTCCGGGGGGCACTGAAGCTTTCTTT. This codes for CAWSPGGTEAFF.

The sample holds a few counts of this clone. The CDR3 nucleotides read TGTGCCAGCAGCTTGGATCGACTCCACGCGGGAAACACCATATATTTT. Translation: CASSLDRLHAGNTIYF. V usage is TRBV5-6 and J usage is TRBJ1-3; no reliable D call. V was clipped by 0 bases and J by 4 bases, with 14 bases between them. Looked up from germline, CDR1 is SGHDT and CDR2 is YYEEEE. There are 16 residues in the CDR3.

This clone was counted once. The chain recombines TRBV5-1 with TRBJ2-5, with TRBD2 matching 8 bases. Germline assignment: CDR1 SGHRS and CDR2 YFSETQ. V lost 0 bases to trimming and J lost 2 bases; unmatched junction nucleotides: 3. This CDR3 contains 15 residues. The CDR3 DNA follows: TGCGCCAGCAGCTTGGAAGCGGGGGCACAAGAGACCCAGTACTTC. Translation gives CASSLEAGAQETQYF.